This T cell receptor (beta chain) was identified in a study of shared clonotypes between healthy human individuals. Nashville, Tennessee was home to all donors, who were Caucasian adults. Study findings and constraints: Non-shared clonotypes were found to have lower generation probabilities than the clonotypes that were shared by all four of the sorted-subset donors. Rarefaction gave evidence that sorted-subset sequencing remained incomplete despite large depth.

Evenly divided among several immunoSEQ plates was the genomic DNA of each subset. Profiled with immunoSEQ multiplex PCR; TCRdb holds only in-frame clones, not every one. The repertoire includes about 1.5 million clones, approximately 98% of them detected once, and less than 0.55% sits in the top ten. V was trimmed by 3 bases and J by 4 bases, leaving 4 bases between them. Germline V CDR1 and CDR2: SNHLY, FYNNEI. The CDR3 extends over 11 amino acids. With regard to this clone: The antigen is undetermined. Other DNA sequences in this sample translate to the same CDR3.

The J gene is TRBJ2-7, the V gene TRBV2; no clear D. Material: naive CD4+ T cells sorted from blood. Indicated subset: CD45RA+ positively selected. This receptor was identified in a man younger than 40 in good health. CDR3 nucleotide sequence: TGTGCCAGCAGTGAGAGGTACGAGCAGTACTTC. Encoded protein: CASSERYEQYF.